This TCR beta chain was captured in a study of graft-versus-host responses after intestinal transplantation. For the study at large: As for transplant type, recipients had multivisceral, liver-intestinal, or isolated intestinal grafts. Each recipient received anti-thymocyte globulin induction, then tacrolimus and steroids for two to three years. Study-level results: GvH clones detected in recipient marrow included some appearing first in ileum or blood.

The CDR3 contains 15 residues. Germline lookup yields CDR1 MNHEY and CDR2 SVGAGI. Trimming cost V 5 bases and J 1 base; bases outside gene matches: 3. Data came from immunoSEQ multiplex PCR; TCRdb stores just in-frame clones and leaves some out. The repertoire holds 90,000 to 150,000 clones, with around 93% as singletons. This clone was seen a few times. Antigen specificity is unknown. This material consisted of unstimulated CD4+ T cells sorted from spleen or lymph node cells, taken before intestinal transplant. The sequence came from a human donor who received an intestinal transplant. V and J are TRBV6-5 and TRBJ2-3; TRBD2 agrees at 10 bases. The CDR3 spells CASSPGTSGTDTQYF. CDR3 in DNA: TGTGCCAGCAGTCCCGGGACTAGCGGCACAGATACGCAGTATTTT.